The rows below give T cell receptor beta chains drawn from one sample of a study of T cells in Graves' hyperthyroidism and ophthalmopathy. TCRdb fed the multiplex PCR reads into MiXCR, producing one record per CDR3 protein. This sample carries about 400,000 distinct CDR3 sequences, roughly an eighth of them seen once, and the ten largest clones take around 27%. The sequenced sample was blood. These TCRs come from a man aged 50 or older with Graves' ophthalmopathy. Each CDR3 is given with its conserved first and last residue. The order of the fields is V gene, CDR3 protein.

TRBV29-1	CSVDSAEANYGYTF
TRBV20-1	CSARDFRVTGSSYEQYF
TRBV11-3	CASSTGQLNEQFF
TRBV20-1	CSATGTNEAEQFF
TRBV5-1	CASSLGSTGGTEAFF
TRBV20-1	CSASAGNRPQHF
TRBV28	CASSPAMYTEAFF
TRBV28	CASSWILAENTGELFF
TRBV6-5	CASSYGVAQNTGELFF
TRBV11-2	CASSRGVGSNQPQHF
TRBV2	CASRVGRTNEKLFF
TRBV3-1	CASSRTRWETQYF
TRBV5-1	CASSAIGTRSETQYF
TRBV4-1	CASSQNPSEEKLFF
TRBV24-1	CATSGFGTSGSGEQFF
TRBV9	CASSVGGGSTEAFF
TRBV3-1	CASSPTAFSDEQYF
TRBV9	CASSLRRGTGANVLTF
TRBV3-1	CASSQDLTNNEQFF
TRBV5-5	CASSLASKETQYF
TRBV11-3	CASSLLWDTSTEAFF
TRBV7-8	CASSYVQGRRRNTGELFF
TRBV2	CASSEPAGIYYGYTF
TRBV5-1	CASSPDGDQPQHF
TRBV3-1	CASSPYQSGNTDTQYF
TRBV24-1	CATSDPSGRRGEQFF
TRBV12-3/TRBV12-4	CASSLGPNGNQPQHF
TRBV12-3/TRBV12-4	CASSPRLGLDGSSYEQYF
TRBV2	CASSEALGQMNTEAFF
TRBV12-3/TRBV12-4	CASSFAGGWNEQFF
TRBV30	CAWAIKGGNSPLHF
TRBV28	CASSVSNTGELFF
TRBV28	CASSSYGGRSVGELFF
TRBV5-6	CASSWDDGRREQFF
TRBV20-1	CSASVEGLGGYTF
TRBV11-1	CASSYIRGGTSGSHRGEQFF
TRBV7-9	CASSTERASGSDTQYF
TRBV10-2	CASSGGLAVSYEQYF
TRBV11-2	CASSSARGFYNEQFF
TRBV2	CASTLSRQGGKTNTGELFF
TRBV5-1	CASRTSGIQTIEQYF
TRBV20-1	CSARVGDQPQHF
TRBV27	CASSTIGGTGELFF
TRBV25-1	CASSELALKGTEAFF
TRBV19	CASSIGDRTYEQYF
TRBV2	CASILSLRDTQYF
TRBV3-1	CASSQEEAVTSGANVLTF
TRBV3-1	CASSQAGGPREQFF
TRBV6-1	CASIPGLATYNEQFF
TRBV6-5	CASRGDHVTEAFF
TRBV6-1	CASNPGAIYGYTF
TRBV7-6	CASSLGWLGRAGELFF
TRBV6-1	CASSRDYSYEQYF
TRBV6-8	CASSYSIPGQGSTYEQYF
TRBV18	CASSPLEGLAKNIQYF
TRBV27	CASSRLGSGRFTGELFF
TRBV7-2	CASSLGGLAGVEQETQYF